Sequencing of this T cell receptor (beta chain) was carried out in a study of blood T cell repertoires in COVID-19. In the study overall: Some COVID-19 samples were acute and others convalescent; all came from the United States, Italy and Spain. T cells, B-cell-depleted T cells, or PBMCs supplied cDNA or gDNA.

In the study's own analysis: Quantification of nucleated cells was approximated via reference gene primer amplification. Here immunoSEQ multiplex PCR was the method, and the copy in TCRdb shows in-frame clones only, minus some. That table gives V, J and clone size, and the DNA gave D and trimming. This table has 99,000 or so clones, around 74% appearing once. The sequenced material came from peripheral blood. The sequence was collected from a woman aged 70 to 79 with acute or convalescent COVID-19.

CDR3 in DNA: TGTGCCAGCAGCATATCACAGGGCGCCCTGAGAGCTTTCTTT. Protein sequence: CASSISQGALRAFF. The rearrangement uses TRBV11-2 and TRBJ1-1; D perhaps matches TRBD1 (6 bases). Trimming stripped 5 bases from V and 10 bases from J, with 20 bases between. Germline V gives CDR1 SGHAT, CDR2 FQNNGV. This CDR3 contains 14 residues.